This note documents a single TCR beta chain sequence. What this receptor recognizes is not known. Base qualities are not provided; no much larger clone lies one nucleotide away. This record belongs to a study of blood T cell repertoires in COVID-19 (TCRdb year 2020). Broadly, across the study: Samples from collaborators originated in the United States, Italy and Spain and spanned both the acute and convalescent phases of COVID-19. The material from the prospective study consisted of cDNA or gDNA derived from T cells, B-cell-depleted T cells, or PBMCs. The dataset comprised deeply sampled blood TCRbeta repertoires from subjects exposed to, actively infected with, or recovered from COVID-19. The repertoires were made available in a free public database intended to serve as a resource for research on the immune response to SARS-CoV-2. Samples were obtained from the ongoing ImmuneRACE study (first 160 participants) and from about 1,300 subjects provided by 6 global collaborators. Sample metadata almost always included a de-identified subject ID, COVID-19 status, age in years and sex. Where HLA class I and class II types were available, the types were taken from metadata supplied by the sample provider, not from assay-based typing. Findings and caveats that apply to the study as a whole: The amount of clinical and demographic metadata varied by source and participant and was provided uncurated.

TCRbeta CDR3 regions were amplified from genomic DNA using the immunoSEQ Assay, a bias-controlled multiplex PCR. Per the original workflow: The number of nucleated cells in each sample was estimated from the amplification of reference gene primers within the assay. To quantify the absolute abundance of each unique TCRbeta CDR3 rearrangement, sequence reads were collapsed and filtered. For each sample, productive Simpson clonality was calculated as the square root of Simpson's diversity index over productive rearrangements. TCRdb took over this immuneACCESS table, retaining in-frame rearrangements with V and J assigned. Such tables are incomplete; in checked studies, under half of the missing clones stem from an unresolved V gene, and the remainder is unexplained. The V and J calls and clone size were taken over from that table, and D and trimming were inferred from the DNA. For this sample there are some 220,000 clones; 75% to 85% appear just once. Jointly, the top ten make up around 13% of the sample.

The collaborating institutions used their own protocols to collect whole blood in K2EDTA tubes. For TCRbeta analysis, collaborators shipped samples in one of three forms: frozen whole blood, isolated PBMCs, or DNA extracted from either of those sample types. The germline V gene encodes CDR1 MRHNA and CDR2 SNTAGT. V is clipped by 4 bases and J by 3 bases, and the sequence between their germline boundaries is 7 bases long. Measured from the cysteine to the phenylalanine, the CDR3 is 13 residues long. Only the CDR3 portion is preserved as DNA: 39 bases, with reading frame beginning at the first base. The receptor was isolated from a human donor in a cohort sampled during active COVID-19. This sequence uses TRBV6-4 and TRBJ2-1; a tentative D match to TRBD1 spans 6 bases. Sequencing was done on a sample of peripheral blood. The CDR3 reads CASSGGLYNEQFF. The DNA sequence is given as TGTGCCAGCAGTGGGGGGCTCTACAATGAGCAGTTCTTC.